This T cell receptor (beta chain) originates from a study of molecular identifiers for immune sequencing clone quantification. Study summary: Naive CD8 cell RNA, from approximately 20,000 or 100,000 cells, was split five ways in replicates, with four sequenced.

This clonotype was seen more than once but under ten times. The germline CDR1 and CDR2 sequences are MGHDK and SYGVNS. Trimming pared 3 bases from V and 1 base from J, leaving 18 bases between. CDR3 length equals 17 residues. Previously described methods with listed TCR primers produced the bulk TCR libraries. TCRdb re-called the PCR reads through MiXCR, storing one row per CDR3 protein. The profile covers about half a million distinct CDR3 sequences, with 25% appearing a single time and under 0.8% taken by the ten largest. V and J are TRBV25-1 and TRBJ1-2; TRBD1 is a possible D gene (5 bases). Material: naive CD8+ T cells from blood, with Jurkat cell RNA spiked in. Described subset: FACS-sorted CD8+CD4-CCR7+CD45RA+ naive T cells. The receptor was derived from a human donor in good health. Some libraries in this study had Jurkat cell RNA spiked in. The CDR3 DNA sequence: TGTGCCAGCAGTGATCCGGGACCCCGGGGAAGTAACTATGGCTACACCTTC. It yields the protein CASSDPGPRGSNYGYTF.